What follows are 9 T cell receptor beta chains derived from one specimen sequenced in a study of T-cell memory formation after mild COVID-19. Each CDR3 protein is one row after TCRdb ran MiXCR on the 5' RACE reads. The data hold 65,000 to 95,000 distinct CDR3 sequences, with about 13% observed a single time. What was sequenced was PBMCs or a T cell subset sorted from them (not recorded which). Source of these receptors: a man younger than 30 who had mild COVID-19 (a few samples of this study predate the infection). Cell type and time point are not known.

This clonotype appeared a few times. This chain joins TRBV7-9 and TRBJ1-5; D not resolved. Looked up from germline, CDR1 is SEHNR and CDR2 is FQNEAQ (reference sequence). The CDR3 is made up of 13 amino acids. Trimming stripped 4 bases from V and 2 bases from J, with 6 bases between. CDR3 loop: CASSSDGNQPQHF. The CDR3 nucleotides are TGTGCCAGCAGCTCTGACGGCAATCAGCCCCAGCATTTT. The full variable domain, rest sourced from reference TRBV7-9 and TRBJ1-5, is DTGVSQNPRHKITKRGQNVTFRCDPISEHNRLYWYRQTLGQGPEFLTYFQNEAQLEKSRLLSDRFSAERPKGSFSTLEIQRTEQGDSAMYLCASSSDGNQPQHFGDGTRLSIL.

This clonotype occurred a few times. The chain joins TRBV30 to TRBJ2-2, with D uncertain. Per the germline V gene, CDR1 is GTSNPN and CDR2 is SVGIG (reference sequence). With 5 bases removed from V and 7 bases from J, the gap between germline ends came to 8 bases. The CDR3 extends over 11 amino acids. The DNA of the CDR3 is TGTGCCTGGTCCGTTGGCGGGGAGCTGTTTTTT. It encodes CAWSVGGELFF.

This clonotype was picked up many times. The chain has TRBV4-1 and TRBJ1-4; no firm D call. The CDR3 extends over 11 amino acids. The germline V gene encodes CDR1 MGHRA and CDR2 YSYEKL. Trimming pared 0 bases from V and 14 bases from J, leaving 7 bases between. CDR3 in DNA: TGCGCCAGCAGCCAAGATTGGGTGCTGTTTTTT. Its protein is CASSQDWVLFF.

This clonotype was observed a handful of times. The genes are TRBV29-1 and TRBJ2-3; 11 bases are shared with TRBD1. CDR3 length equals 15 residues. With V trimmed by 6 bases and J by 2 bases, 7 bases remained unmatched. The germline V gene has CDR1 SQVTM and CDR2 ANQGSEA. The CDR3 region has the DNA TGCAGCGTCCAATCCGGACAGGGGGCCACAGATACGCAGTATTTT. Translated: CSVQSGQGATDTQYF.

The J gene is TRBJ1-5, the V gene TRBV27; 8 positions agree with TRBD1. V was pared by 5 bases and J by 7 bases, with 10 bases of the junction left unmatched. The CDR3 extends over 15 amino acids. CDR1 MNHEY and CDR2 SMNVEV come from the germline V gene (reference sequence). The CDR3: CASSPSTGAAQPQHF. CDR3 DNA sequence: TGTGCCAGCAGTCCCTCGACAGGGGCAGCACAGCCCCAGCATTTT.

This clonotype was picked up a small number of times. J is TRBJ1-1 and V is TRBV18; the match to TRBD1 covers 8 bases. Germline CDR1 reads KGHSH; CDR2 reads LQKENI. The CDR3 is made up of 15 amino acids. V lost 5 bases, J lost 4 bases, and 9 bases stayed unmatched. CDR3 nucleotides: TGTGCCAGCTCAAGTTACGGGACAGGAGGCACTGAAGCTTTCTTT. As protein: CASSSYGTGGTEAFF. Full variable domain (missing parts from reference TRBV18 and TRBJ1-1): NAGVMQNPRHLVRRRGQEARLRCSPMKGHSHVYWYRQLPEEGLKFMVYLQKENIIDESGMPKERFSAEFPKEGPSILRIQQVVRGDSAAYFCASSSYGTGGTEAFFGQGTRLTVV.

This clonotype appeared a few times. This rearrangement joins TRBV15 to TRBJ1-6, with 7 bases that match TRBD1. Trimming at V came to 0 bases and at J to 6 bases, leaving 5 bases not matched to a gene. Germline values: CDR1 LNHNV, CDR2 YYDKDF (reference sequence). This CDR3 region has 16 residues. The CDR3 sequence: CATSRDGTALNSPLHF. CDR3 sequence (DNA): TGTGCCACCAGCAGAGATGGGACAGCTCTTAATTCACCCCTCCACTTT.

V and J are TRBV7-9 and TRBJ2-1; 8 nucleotides align to TRBD1. This CDR3 spans 17 amino acids. Germline loops: CDR1 SEHNR, CDR2 FQNEAQ (reference sequence). The V segment lost 1 base and the J segment 8 bases; nucleotides outside the gene matches: 13. CDR3 sequence (DNA): TGTGCCAGCAGCTTAGGGGGACTGGACAGGGAGTCGCATGAGCAGTTCTTC. It codes for CASSLGGLDRESHEQFF.

With regard to this clonotype: Mismatch with germline at one junction end may stem from a read error. The rearrangement uses TRBV11-2 and TRBJ1-5, with D tentatively TRBD1 (5 bases). Germline CDR1 reads SGHAT; CDR2 reads FQNNGV. This CDR3 is built from 15 residues. In nucleotides, the CDR3 is TGTGCAAGCAGCTTAAAGGGGTATAGCAATCAGCCCCAGCATTTT. It specifies CASSLKGYSNQPQHF.